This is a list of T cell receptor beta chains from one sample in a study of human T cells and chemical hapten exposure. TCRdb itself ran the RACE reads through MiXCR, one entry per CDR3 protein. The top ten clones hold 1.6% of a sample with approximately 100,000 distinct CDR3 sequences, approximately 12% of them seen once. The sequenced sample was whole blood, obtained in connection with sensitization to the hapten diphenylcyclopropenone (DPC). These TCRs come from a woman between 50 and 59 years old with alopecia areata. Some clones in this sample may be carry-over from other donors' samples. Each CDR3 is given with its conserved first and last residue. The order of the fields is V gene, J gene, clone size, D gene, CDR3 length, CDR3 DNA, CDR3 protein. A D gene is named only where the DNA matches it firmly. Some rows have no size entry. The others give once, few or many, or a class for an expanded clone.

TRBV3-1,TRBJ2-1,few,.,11,TGTGCCAGCAGCCAAGCGGCGGAGCAGTTCTTC,CASSQAAEQFF
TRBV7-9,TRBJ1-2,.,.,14,TGTGCCAGCAGCTTAGTTGCAGGGGATTATGGCTACACCTTC,CASSLVAGDYGYTF
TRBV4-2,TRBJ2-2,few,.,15,TGTGCCAACACCACCTACCCGGTTCCCACCGGGGAGCTGTTTTTT,CANTTYPVPTGELFF
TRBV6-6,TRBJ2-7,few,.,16,TGTGCCAGCAGCCTTCCCGCCGGGACATCCCCCTACGAGCAGTACTTC,CASSLPAGTSPYEQYF
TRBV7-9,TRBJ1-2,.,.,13,TGTGCCAGCAGCTCCAGAGGGAGCGGTGGCTACACCTTC,CASSSRGSGGYTF
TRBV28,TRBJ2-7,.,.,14,TGTGCCAGCGGAACTCGGCAGGGGAGGTACGAGCAGTACTTC,CASGTRQGRYEQYF
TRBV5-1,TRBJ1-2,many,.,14,TGCGCCAGCAGCTTGTTTACGACAGGAAGTGGCTACACCTTC,CASSLFTTGSGYTF
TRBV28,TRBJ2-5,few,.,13,TGTGCCAGCAGTTCCCCGCCCCCAGGGGCCCAGTACTTC,CASSSPPPGAQYF
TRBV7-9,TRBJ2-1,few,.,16,TGTGCCAGCAGCGGAGGAGGAGCACAACCAGACAATGAGCAGTTCTTC,CASSGGGAQPDNEQFF
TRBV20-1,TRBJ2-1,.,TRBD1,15,TGCAGTGCTAGAGATCGCCAGGGGGCGGGCAATGAGCAGTTCTTC,CSARDRQGAGNEQFF
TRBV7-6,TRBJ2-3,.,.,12,TGTGCCAGCAGCGGACCCCCGGGGACGCAGTATTTT,CASSGPPGTQYF
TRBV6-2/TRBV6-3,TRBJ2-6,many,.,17,TGTGCCAGCAGTTCACAGGGCAGGAGCTCTGGGGCCAACGTCCTGACTTTC,CASSSQGRSSGANVLTF
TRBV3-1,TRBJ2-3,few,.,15,TGTGCCAGCAGCCCCCCTGCTTTTCTCGGGGATACGCAGTATTTT,CASSPPAFLGDTQYF
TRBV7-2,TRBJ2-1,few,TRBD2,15,TGTGCCAGCACCATAGCGGGGGGCGGGTACAATGAGCAGTTCTTC,CASTIAGGGYNEQFF
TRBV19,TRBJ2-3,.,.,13,TGTGCCAGTAGTTTGGATTGGGACGATACGCAGTATTTT,CASSLDWDDTQYF
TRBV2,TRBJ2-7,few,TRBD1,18,TGTGCCAGCAGTGGGCAGGGGGCGCACCGGGGCAGGTCCTACGAGCAGTACTTC,CASSGQGAHRGRSYEQYF
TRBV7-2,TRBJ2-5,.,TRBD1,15,TGTGCCAGCAGCGAAGGGGGCTTACCTTTGGGGACCCAGTACTTC,CASSEGGLPLGTQYF
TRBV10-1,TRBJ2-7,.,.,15,TGCGCCAGCAGTGAGTCGTTAGGCAAGACCTACGAGCAGTACTTC,CASSESLGKTYEQYF
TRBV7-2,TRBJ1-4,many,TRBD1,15,TGTGCCAGCAATGGACAGGGTTCAACTAATGAAAAACTGTTTTTT,CASNGQGSTNEKLFF
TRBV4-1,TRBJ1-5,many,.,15,TGCGCCAGCAGCCAAGTACTGGACAGCAATCAGCCCCAGCATTTT,CASSQVLDSNQPQHF
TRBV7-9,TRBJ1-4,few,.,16,TGTGCCAGCAGCTTAAGTGGCGCAGGGTACAATGAAAAACTGTTTTTT,CASSLSGAGYNEKLFF
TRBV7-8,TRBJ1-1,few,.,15,TGTGCCAGCAGCTTAGAGGGGGGGCACTACGCTGGAGCTTTCTTT,CASSLEGGHYAGAFF
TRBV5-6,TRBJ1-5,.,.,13,TGTGCCAGCAGCTTGTATGGATATCAGCCCCAGCATTTT,CASSLYGYQPQHF
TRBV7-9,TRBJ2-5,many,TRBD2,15,TGTGCCAGCAGCCGCACGACTAGCAGTAGAGAGACCCAGTACTTC,CASSRTTSSRETQYF
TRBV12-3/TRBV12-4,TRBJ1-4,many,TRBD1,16,TGTGCCAGCAGGCCAAACAGGGGTAGGACTAATGAAAAACTGTTTTTT,CASRPNRGRTNEKLFF
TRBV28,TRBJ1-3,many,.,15,TGTGCCAGCTACGCCAGGTCGGGTTCTGGAAACACCATATATTTT,CASYARSGSGNTIYF
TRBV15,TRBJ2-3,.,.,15,TGTGCCACCAGCAGAGGGGAAGGAAGCTACGATACGCAGTATTTT,CATSRGEGSYDTQYF
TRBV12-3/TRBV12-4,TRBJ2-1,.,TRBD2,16,TGTGCCAGCAGTGGGTCAGCGGGGGGGCCTCTGTATGAGCAGTTCTTC,CASSGSAGGPLYEQFF
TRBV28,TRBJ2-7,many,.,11,TGTGCCAGCAGGGACAGCTACGAGCAGTACTTC,CASRDSYEQYF
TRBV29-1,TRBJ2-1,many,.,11,TGCAGCGTCGCTAGCCGACGCGGTTGGTTCTTC,CSVASRRGWFF